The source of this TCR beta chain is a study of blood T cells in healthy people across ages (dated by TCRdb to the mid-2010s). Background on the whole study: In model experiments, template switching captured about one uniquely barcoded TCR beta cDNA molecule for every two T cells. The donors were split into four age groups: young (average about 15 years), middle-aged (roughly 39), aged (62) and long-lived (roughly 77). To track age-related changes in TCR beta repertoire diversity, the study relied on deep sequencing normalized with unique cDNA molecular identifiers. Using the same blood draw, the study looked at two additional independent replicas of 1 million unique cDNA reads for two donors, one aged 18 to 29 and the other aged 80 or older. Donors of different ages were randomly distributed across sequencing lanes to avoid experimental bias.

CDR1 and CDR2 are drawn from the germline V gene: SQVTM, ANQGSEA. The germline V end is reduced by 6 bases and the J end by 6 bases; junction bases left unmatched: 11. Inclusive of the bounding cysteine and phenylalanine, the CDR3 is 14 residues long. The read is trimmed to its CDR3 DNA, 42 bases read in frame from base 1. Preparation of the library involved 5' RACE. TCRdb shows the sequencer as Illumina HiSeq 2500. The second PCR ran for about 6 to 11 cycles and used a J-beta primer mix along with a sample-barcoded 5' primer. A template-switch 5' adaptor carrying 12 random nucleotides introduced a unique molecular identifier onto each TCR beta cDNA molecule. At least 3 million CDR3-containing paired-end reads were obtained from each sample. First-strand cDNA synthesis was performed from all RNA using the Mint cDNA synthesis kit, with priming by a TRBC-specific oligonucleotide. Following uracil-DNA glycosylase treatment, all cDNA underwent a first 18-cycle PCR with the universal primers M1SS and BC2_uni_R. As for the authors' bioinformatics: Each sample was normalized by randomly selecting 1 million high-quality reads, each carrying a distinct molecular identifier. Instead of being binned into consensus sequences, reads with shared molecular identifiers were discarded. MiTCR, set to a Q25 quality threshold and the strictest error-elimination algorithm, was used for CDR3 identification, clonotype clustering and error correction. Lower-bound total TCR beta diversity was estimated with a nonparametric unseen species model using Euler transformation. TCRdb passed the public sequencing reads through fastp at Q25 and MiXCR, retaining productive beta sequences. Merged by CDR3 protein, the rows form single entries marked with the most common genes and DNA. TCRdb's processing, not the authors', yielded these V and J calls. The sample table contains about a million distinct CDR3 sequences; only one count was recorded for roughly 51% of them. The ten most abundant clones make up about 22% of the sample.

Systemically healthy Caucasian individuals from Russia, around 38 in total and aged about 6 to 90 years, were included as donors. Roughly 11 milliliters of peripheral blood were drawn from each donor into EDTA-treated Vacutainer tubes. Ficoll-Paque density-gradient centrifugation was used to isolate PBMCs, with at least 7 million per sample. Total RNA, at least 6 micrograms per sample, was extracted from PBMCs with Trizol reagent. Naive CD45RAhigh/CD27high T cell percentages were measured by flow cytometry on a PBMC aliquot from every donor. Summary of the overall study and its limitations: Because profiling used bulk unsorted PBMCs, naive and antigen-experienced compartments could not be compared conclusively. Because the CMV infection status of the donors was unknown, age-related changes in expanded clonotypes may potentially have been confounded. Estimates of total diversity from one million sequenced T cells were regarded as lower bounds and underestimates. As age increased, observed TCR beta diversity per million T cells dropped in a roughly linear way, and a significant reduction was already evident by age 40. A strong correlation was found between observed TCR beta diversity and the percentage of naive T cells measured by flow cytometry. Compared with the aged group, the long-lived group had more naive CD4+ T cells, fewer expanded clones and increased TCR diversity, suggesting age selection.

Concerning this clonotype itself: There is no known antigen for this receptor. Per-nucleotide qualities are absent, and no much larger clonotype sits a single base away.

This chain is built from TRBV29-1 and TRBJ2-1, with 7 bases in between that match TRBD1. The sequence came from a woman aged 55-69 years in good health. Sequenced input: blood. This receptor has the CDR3 CSVDPGQIFNEQFF. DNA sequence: TGCAGCGTAGACCCGGGACAGATATTCAATGAGCAGTTCTTC.